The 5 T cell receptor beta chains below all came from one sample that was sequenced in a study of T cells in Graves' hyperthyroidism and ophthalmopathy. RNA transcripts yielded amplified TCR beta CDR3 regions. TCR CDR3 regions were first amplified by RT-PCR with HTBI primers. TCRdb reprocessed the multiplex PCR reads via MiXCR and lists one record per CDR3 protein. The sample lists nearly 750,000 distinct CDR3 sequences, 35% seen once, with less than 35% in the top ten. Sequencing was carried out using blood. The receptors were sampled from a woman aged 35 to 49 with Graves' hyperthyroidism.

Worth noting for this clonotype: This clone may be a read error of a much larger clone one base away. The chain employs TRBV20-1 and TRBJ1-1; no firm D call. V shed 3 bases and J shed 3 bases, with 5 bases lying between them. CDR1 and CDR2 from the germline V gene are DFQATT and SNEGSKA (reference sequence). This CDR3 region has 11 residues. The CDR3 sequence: CSASRDTEAFF. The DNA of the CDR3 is TGCAGTGCTAGCCGGGACACTGAAGCTTTCTTT.

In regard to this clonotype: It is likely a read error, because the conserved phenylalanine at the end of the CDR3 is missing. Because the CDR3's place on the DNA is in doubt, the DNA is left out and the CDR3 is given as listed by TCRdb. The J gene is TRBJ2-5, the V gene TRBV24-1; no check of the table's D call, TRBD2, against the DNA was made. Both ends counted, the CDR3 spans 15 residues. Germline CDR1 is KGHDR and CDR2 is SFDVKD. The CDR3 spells CATSDDRDPGYTFGS.

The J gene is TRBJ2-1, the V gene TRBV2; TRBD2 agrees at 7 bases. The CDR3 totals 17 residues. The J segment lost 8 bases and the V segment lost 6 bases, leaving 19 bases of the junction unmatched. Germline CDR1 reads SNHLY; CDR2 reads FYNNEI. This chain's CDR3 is CASRGGSGPLTRDEQFF. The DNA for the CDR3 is TGTGCCAGCAGGGGGGGGTCAGGGCCGCTCACGAGGGATGAGCAGTTCTTC.

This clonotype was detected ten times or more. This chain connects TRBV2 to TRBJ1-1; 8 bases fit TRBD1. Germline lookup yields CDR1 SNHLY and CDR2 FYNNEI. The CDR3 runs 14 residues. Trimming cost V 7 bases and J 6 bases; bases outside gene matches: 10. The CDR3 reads CASISSGGLAEAFF. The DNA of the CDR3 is TGTGCCAGCATTTCCTCAGGGGGCCTGGCTGAAGCTTTCTTT.

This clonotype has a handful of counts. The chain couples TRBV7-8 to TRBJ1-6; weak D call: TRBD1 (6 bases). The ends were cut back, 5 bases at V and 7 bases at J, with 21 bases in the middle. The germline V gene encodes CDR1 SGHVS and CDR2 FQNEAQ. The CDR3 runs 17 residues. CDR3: CASSPRGAGQTNSPLHF. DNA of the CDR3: TGTGCCAGCAGCCCTCGGGGGGCAGGACAGACAAATTCACCCCTCCACTTT.